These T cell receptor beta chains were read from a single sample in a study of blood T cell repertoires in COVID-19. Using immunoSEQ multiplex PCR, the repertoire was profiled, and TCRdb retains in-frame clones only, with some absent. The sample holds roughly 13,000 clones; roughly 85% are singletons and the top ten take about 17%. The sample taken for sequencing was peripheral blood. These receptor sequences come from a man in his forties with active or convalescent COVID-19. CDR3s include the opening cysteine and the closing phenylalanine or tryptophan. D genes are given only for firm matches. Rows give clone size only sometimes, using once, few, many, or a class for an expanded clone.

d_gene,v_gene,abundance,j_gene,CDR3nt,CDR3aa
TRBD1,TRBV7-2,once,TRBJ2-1,TGTGCCAGCAGCCCTAGACAGGGGAGGTCCTACAATGAGCAGTTCTTC,CASSPRQGRSYNEQFF
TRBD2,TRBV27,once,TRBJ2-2,TGTGCCAGCAGTTTATCGCCGTGGGTAGCGGGGGGCGAGCGTGGGGAGCTGTTTTTT,CASSLSPWVAGGERGELFF
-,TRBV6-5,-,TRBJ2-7,TGTGCCAGCAGCCCGGACAGCCCCTTGTCCGAGCAGTACTTC,CASSPDSPLSEQYF
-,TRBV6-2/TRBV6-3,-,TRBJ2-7,TGTGCCAGCAGCCAAGGGGTCCTGGAGCTCTACGAGCAGTACTTC,CASSQGVLELYEQYF
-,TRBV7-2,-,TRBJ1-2,TGTGCCAGCAGCCCAGGGTACTATGGCTACACCTTC,CASSPGYYGYTF
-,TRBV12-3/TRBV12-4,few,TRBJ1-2,TGTGCCAGCAGTTTGCTGGGGAGCGGCTACACCTTC,CASSLLGSGYTF
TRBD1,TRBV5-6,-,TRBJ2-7,TGTGCCAGCAGCTGGGGACAGGAGATCTACGAGCAGTACTTC,CASSWGQEIYEQYF
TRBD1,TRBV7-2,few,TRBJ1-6,TGTGCCAGCAGCTTAGCAGGAGGGGGCGTTTCACCCCTCCACTTT,CASSLAGGGVSPLHF
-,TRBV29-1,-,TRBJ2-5,TGCAGCGTTGAAGCTCTAGGGCAGGGGCCAGATTTAGTGGAGTACTTC,CSVEALGQGPDLVEYF
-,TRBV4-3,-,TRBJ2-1,TGCGCCAGCAGCCAAGCATTGGACCTACGGCGGGCAAATGAGCAGTTCTTC,CASSQALDLRRANEQFF
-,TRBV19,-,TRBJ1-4,TGTGCCAGTAGTGCAACGACCCGGAGAAATGAAAAACTGTTTTTT,CASSATTRRNEKLFF
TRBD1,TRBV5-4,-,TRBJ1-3,TGTGCCAGCAGCTCATCACCGGGACAGTCTGGAAACACCATATATTTT,CASSSSPGQSGNTIYF
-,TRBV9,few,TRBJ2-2,TGTGCCAGCAGCCTACGCGACAGAACGAACACCGGGGAGCTGTTTTTT,CASSLRDRTNTGELFF
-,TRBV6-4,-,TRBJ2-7,TGTGCCAGCAGTGACTCAAACAGGGATGACTACGAGCAGTACTTC,CASSDSNRDDYEQYF
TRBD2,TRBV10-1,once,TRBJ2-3,TGCGCCAGCAGTGACCCTAGCGGGGGGGCCACAGATACGCAGTATTTT,CASSDPSGGATDTQYF
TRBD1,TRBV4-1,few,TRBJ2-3,TGCGCCAGCAGCCAAGGCTACGGACAGGGGACAGATACGCAGTATTTT,CASSQGYGQGTDTQYF
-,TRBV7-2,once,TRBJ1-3,TGTGCCAGCAGGGGACAAAACTCTGGAAACACCATATATTTT,CASRGQNSGNTIYF
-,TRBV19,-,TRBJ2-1,TGTGCCAGTAGTATAGCTGGGGCCCCCTACAATGAGCAGTTCTTC,CASSIAGAPYNEQFF
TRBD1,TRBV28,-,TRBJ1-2,TGTGCCAGCACCGGACAGGGCAGGGCCTATGGCTACACCTTC,CASTGQGRAYGYTF
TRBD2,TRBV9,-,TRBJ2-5,TGTGCCAGCAGCGAGTACGGGACTAGCGGGGGGGGGGAGACCCAGTACTTC,CASSEYGTSGGGETQYF
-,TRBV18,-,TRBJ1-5,TGTGCCAGCTCACCGCAGTCAGATAGCAATCAGCCCCAGCATTTT,CASSPQSDSNQPQHF
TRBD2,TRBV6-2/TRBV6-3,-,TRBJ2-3,TGTGCCAGCAGTCCGAACGTAGCGGGGATGACAGATACGCAGTATTTT,CASSPNVAGMTDTQYF
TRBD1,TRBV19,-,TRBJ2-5,TGTGCCAGTAGTCCTTACAGGGGCCTTGGGGAGACCCAGTACTTC,CASSPYRGLGETQYF
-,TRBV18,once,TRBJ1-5,TGTGCCAGCTCACTACAGGATCAGCCCCAGCATTTT,CASSLQDQPQHF
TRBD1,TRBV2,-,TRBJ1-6,TGTGCCAGCAAGTACGGGACAGGCCATAATTCACCCCTCCACTTT,CASKYGTGHNSPLHF
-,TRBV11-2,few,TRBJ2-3,TGTGCCAGCAGTAGGAGCGCTGATACGCAGTATTTT,CASSRSADTQYF
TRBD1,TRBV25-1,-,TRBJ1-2,TGTGCCAGCAGTGGGACAGGGGACTATGGCTACACCTTC,CASSGTGDYGYTF
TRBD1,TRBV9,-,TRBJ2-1,TGTGCCAGCAGCGGGGGGACAGAGTACAATGAGCAGTTCTTC,CASSGGTEYNEQFF
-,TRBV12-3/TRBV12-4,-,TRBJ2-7,TGTGCCACCTCACTAGCAGGCGAGCGCGAGCAGTACTTC,CATSLAGEREQYF
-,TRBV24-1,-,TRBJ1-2,TGTGCCACCAGTGAGCATACAGGTACCGTTGGCTACACCTTC,CATSEHTGTVGYTF
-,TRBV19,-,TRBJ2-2,TGTGCCAGTAGTACTAGGACAGATAACACCGGGGAGCTGTTTTTT,CASSTRTDNTGELFF
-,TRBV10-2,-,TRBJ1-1,TGCGCCAGCAGGGACAGACTTTACACTGAAGCTTTCTTT,CASRDRLYTEAFF
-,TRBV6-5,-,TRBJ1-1,TGTGCCAGCAGTCGTAGGGGCACTGAAGCTTTCTTT,CASSRRGTEAFF
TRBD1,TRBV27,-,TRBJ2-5,TGTGCCAGCAGTCAACTTGGGTTGGGACAGGGGCAACAAGAGACCCAGTACTTC,CASSQLGLGQGQQETQYF
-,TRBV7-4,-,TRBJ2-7,TGTGCCAGCAGCTCCGGGACAAAATACGAGCAGTACTTC,CASSSGTKYEQYF
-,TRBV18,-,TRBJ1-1,TGTGCCAGCTCACCAACCCGGACAGAGAACACTGAAGCTTTCTTT,CASSPTRTENTEAFF
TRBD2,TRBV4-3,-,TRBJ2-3,TGCGCCAGCAGCCAAGATCTAGCGGGGGGGCCAGATACGCAGTATTTT,CASSQDLAGGPDTQYF
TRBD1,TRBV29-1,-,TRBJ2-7,TGCAGCGCAGGGGGACAGGGGGCATACGAGCAGTACTTC,CSAGGQGAYEQYF
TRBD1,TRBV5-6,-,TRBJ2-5,TGTGCCAGCAGCTTGGAAGTGACAGGGGAAGAGACCCAGTACTTC,CASSLEVTGEETQYF
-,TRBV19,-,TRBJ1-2,TGTGCCAGTAGTAATCACAATGGCTACACCTTC,CASSNHNGYTF
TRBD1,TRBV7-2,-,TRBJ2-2,TGTGCCAGCAGCGAAGACAGGGGGATAATAACGGGGGAGCTGTTTTTT,CASSEDRGIITGELFF
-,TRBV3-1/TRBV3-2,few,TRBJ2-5,TGTGCCAGCAGCCGGGCCGACCAAGAGACCCAGTACTTC,CASSRADQETQYF
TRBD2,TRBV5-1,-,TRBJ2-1,TGCGCCAGTTCTAGCGGGGGGCCCAACAATGAGCAGTTCTTC,CASSSGGPNNEQFF
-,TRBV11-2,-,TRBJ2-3,TGTGCCAGCAGCCCGAGACCGGGACTCTATGGGGATACGCAGTATTTT,CASSPRPGLYGDTQYF
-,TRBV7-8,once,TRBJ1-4,TGTGCCAGCAGCTGGGGGGCAACTAATGAAAAACTGTTTTTT,CASSWGATNEKLFF
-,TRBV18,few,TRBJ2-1,TGTGCCAGCTCACCGCGGGACAGTCAACGGACGATCAATGAGCAGTTCTTC,CASSPRDSQRTINEQFF
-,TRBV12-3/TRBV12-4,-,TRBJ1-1,TGTGCCACCCTTGCGGGAGAGAGGACTGAAGCTTTCTTT,CATLAGERTEAFF
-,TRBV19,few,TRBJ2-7,TGTGCCAGTAGTATTTCGCCAGGCTCCGAGCAGTACTTC,CASSISPGSEQYF
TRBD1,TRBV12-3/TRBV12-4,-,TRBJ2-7,TGTGCCAGCAGTCTCGGACAGGGCTACGAGCAGTACTTC,CASSLGQGYEQYF
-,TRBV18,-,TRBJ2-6,TGTGCCAGCTCACGGGAGGCGGTAAGCTCTGGGGCCAACGTCCTGACTTTC,CASSREAVSSGANVLTF
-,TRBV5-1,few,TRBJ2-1,TGCGCCAGCAGGTTGGGAGGGGGCAATGAGCAGTTCTTC,CASRLGGGNEQFF
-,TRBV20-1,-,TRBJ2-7,TGCAGTGGCGGGGCGATGTACGAGCAGTACTTC,CSGGAMYEQYF
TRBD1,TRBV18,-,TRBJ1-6,TGTGCCAGCTCACTCTTGACAGGGCTCGAGGCACCCCTCCACTTT,CASSLLTGLEAPLHF